This T cell receptor beta chain was identified in a study of identical twins. Unique molecular identifiers were in the cDNA, with template-switch universal primer binding. TCRdb used MiXCR to reprocess the 5' RACE reads, holding one entry per CDR3 protein. The sample records roughly 260,000 distinct CDR3 sequences, around 15% being singletons. As to this clonotype: Its antigen is unknown.

Healthy Caucasians supplied all donations. Germline V gives CDR1 SGHTA, CDR2 FQGNSA. Trimming removed 5 bases at V and 0 bases at J, with 14 bases between. CDR3 length: 15 residues. Study results and limitations: Invariant MAIT and iNKT cells are populations that could partly confound zero-insertion analyses.

This clonotype was sampled from a woman aged 18-29 years in good health. Sequenced input: memory (CD45RO+) T cells sorted from blood. This chain connects TRBV7-2 to TRBJ2-7, with D perhaps matching TRBD2 (5 bases). The CDR3 nucleotides are TGTGCCAGCAGCCTATATAGCGTGCACTCCTACGAGCAGTACTTC. Encoded protein: CASSLYSVHSYEQYF.